This T cell receptor beta chain comes out of a study of regulatory T cells in long-lasting Graves disease. Study details: The study enrolled newly diagnosed Graves' patients on antithyroid drugs under 3 months. Study results and caveats: Whereas nearly 1,000 public clonotypes were shared by new patients, persistent patients shared more, at approximately 2,700.

Time point indicated: newly diagnosed GD, antithyroid drugs for less than 3 months. The authors made the TCR library using RNA they extracted from PBMCs. Arm-PCR of CDR3 regions and iRepertoire HTBI primers were used to build TCR beta libraries. One entry per CDR3 protein, called by TCRdb with MiXCR from the multiplex PCR reads. The data show about 470,000 distinct CDR3 sequences, with 15% seen just once and approximately 15% held by the top ten. Trimming left V 7 bases short and J 3 bases short, with 16 bases between. This CDR3 has 14 residues. Looked up from germline, CDR1 is SGHDT and CDR2 is YYEEEE. This clonotype was counted between two and nine times. Its antigen is not identified. This sample was also put to use in a study of T cells in Graves' hyperthyroidism and ophthalmopathy. That source notes: Most thyroid clonotypes that were expanded above 0.001 also turned up in blood.

The rearrangement links TRBV5-6 to TRBJ1-2, with D unclear. The receptor was derived from a woman aged 25 to 39 with Graves disease. The sequencing here drew on peripheral blood mononuclear cells (PBMCs), taken at new diagnosis, from a patient treated with antithyroid drugs. The CDR3 protein is CASCPGRSDYGYTF. As DNA, the CDR3 is TGTGCCAGCTGCCCCGGGAGGTCCGACTATGGCTACACCTTC.